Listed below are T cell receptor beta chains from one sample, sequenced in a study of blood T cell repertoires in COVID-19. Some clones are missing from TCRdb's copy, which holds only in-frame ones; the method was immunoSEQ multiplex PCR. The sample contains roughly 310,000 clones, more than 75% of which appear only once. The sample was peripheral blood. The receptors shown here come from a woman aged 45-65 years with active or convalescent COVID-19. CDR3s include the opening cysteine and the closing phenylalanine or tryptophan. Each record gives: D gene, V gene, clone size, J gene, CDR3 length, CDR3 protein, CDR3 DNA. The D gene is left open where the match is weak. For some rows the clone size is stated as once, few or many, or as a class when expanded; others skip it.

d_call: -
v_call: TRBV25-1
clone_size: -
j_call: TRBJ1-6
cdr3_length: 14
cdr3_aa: CASSVQGGNSPLHF
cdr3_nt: TGTGCCAGCAGTGTCCAAGGGGGAAATTCACCCCTCCACTTT

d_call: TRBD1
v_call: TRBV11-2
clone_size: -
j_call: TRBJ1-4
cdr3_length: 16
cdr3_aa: CASSPGTGATNEKLFF
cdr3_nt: TGTGCCAGCAGCCCCGGGACAGGTGCAACTAATGAAAAACTGTTTTTT

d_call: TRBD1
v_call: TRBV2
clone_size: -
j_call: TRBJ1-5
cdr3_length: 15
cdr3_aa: CASSQGAKSNQPQHF
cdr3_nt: TGTGCCAGCAGCCAGGGGGCGAAGAGCAATCAGCCCCAGCATTTT

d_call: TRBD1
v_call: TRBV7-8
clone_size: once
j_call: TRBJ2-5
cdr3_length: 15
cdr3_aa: CASSSAGGGLETQYF
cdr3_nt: TGTGCCAGCAGCTCTGCAGGGGGCGGTCTAGAGACCCAGTACTTC

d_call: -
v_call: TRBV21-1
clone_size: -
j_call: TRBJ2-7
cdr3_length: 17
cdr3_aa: CASSKAEGGAPIYEQYF
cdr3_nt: TGTGCCAGCAGCAAAGCCGAGGGAGGGGCGCCCATCTACGAGCAGTACTTC

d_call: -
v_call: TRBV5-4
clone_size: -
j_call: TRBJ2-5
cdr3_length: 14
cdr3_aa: CASSSTGAVETQYF
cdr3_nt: TGTGCCAGCAGCTCGACGGGAGCGGTAGAGACCCAGTACTTC

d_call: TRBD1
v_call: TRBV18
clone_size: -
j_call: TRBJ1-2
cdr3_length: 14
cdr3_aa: CASSPRTGEHGYTF
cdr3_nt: TGTGCCAGCTCACCACGGACAGGGGAACATGGCTACACCTTC

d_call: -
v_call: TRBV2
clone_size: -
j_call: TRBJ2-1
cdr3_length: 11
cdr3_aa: CASRDFNEQFF
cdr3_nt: TGTGCCAGCAGGGACTTCAATGAGCAGTTCTTC

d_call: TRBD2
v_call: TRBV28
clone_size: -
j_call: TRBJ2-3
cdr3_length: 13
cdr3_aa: CAMTSGNTDTQYF
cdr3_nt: TGTGCCATGACTAGCGGGAACACAGATACGCAGTATTTT

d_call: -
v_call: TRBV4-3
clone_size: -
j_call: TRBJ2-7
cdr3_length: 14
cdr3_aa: CASSQDWLAGEQYF
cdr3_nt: TGCGCCAGCAGCCAAGACTGGCTAGCTGGCGAGCAGTACTTC

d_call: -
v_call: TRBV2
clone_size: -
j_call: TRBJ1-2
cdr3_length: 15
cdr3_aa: CASSGVAGRTYGYTF
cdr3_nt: TGTGCCAGCAGTGGGGTAGCGGGTAGAACTTATGGCTACACCTTC

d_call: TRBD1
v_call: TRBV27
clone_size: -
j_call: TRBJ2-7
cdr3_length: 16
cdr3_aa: CASSLGPGQGHYEQYF
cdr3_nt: TGTGCCAGCAGTTTAGGACCGGGACAGGGGCACTACGAGCAGTACTTC

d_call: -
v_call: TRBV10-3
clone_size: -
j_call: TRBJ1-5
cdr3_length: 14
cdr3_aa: CAISEDASGQPQHF
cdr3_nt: TGTGCCATCAGTGAGGACGCGTCCGGGCAGCCCCAGCATTTT

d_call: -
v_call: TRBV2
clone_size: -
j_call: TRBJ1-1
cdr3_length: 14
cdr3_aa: CASSVDRMNTEAFF
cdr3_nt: TGTGCCAGCAGTGTCGACAGGATGAACACTGAAGCTTTCTTT

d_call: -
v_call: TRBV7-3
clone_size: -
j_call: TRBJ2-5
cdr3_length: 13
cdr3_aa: CASSLENYRIQYF
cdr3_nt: TGTGCCAGCAGCTTAGAGAACTACCGCATCCAGTACTTC

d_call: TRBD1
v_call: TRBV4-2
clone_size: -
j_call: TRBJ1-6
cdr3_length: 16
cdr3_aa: CASSQGRGPYNSPLHF
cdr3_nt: TGTGCCAGCAGCCAAGGCAGGGGGCCTTATAATTCACCCCTCCACTTT

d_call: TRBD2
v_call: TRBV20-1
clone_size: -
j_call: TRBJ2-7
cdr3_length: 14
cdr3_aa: CSASTSGGAVEQYF
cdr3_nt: TGCAGTGCTAGTACTAGCGGGGGGGCGGTCGAGCAGTACTTC

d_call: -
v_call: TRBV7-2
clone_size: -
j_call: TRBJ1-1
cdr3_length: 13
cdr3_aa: CASSSQRGYEAFF
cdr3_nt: TGTGCCAGCAGCTCCCAGCGGGGGTATGAAGCTTTCTTT

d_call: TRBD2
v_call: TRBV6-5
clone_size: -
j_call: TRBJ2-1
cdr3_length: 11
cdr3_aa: CASRAGLAQFF
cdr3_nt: TGTGCCAGCAGAGCGGGACTAGCACAGTTCTTC

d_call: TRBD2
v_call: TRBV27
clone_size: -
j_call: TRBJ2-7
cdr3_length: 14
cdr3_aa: CASSGTSGSYEQYF
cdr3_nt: TGTGCCAGCAGCGGGACTAGCGGGAGCTACGAGCAGTACTTC

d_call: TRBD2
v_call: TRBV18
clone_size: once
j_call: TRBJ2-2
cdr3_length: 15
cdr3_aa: CASSELAQSGGELFF
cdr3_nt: TGTGCCAGCTCAGAACTAGCGCAAAGTGGCGGGGAGCTGTTTTTT

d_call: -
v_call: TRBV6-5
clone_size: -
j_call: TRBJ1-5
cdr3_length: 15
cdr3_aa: CASSYYQGPNQPQHF
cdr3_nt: TGTGCCAGCAGTTATTACCAGGGGCCCAATCAGCCCCAGCATTTT

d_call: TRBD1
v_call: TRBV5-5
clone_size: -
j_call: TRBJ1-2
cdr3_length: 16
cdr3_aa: CASSFLGQGMNYGYTF
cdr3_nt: TGTGCCAGCAGCTTTCTGGGACAGGGGATGAACTATGGCTACACCTTC

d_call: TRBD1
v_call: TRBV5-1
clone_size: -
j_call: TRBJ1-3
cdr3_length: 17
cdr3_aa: CASSITQTGVAGNTIYF
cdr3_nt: TGCGCCAGCAGCATAACCCAGACAGGGGTGGCTGGAAACACCATATATTTT